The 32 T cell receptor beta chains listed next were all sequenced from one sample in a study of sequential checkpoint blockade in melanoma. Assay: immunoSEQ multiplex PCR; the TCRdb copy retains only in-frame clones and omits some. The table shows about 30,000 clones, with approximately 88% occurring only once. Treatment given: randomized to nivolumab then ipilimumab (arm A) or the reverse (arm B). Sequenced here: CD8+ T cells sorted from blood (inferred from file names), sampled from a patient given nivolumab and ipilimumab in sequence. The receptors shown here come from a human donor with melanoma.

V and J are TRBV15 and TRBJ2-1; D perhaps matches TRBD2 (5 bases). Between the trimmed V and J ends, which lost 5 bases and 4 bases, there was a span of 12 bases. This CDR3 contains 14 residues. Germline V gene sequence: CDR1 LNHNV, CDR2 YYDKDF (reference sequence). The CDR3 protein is CATSPDLAYNEQFF. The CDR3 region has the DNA TGTGCCACCAGCCCCGACCTAGCATACAATGAGCAGTTCTTC.

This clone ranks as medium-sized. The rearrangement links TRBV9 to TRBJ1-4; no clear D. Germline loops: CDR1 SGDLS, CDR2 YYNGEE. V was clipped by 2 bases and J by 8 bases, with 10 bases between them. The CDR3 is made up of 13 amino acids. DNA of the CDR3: TGTGCCAGCAGCGTTTCTGGAGGGGAAAAACTGTTTTTT. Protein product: CASSVSGGEKLFF. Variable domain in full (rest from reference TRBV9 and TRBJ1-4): DSGVTQTPKHLITATGQRVTLRCSPRSGDLSVYWYQQSLDQGLQFLIQYYNGEERAKGNILERFSAQQFPDLHSELNLSSLELGDSALYFCASSVSGGEKLFFGSGTQLSVL.

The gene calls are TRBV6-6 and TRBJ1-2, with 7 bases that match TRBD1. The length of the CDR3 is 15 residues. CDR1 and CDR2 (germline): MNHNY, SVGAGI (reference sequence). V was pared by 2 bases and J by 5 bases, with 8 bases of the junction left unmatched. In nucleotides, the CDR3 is TGTGCCAGCAGTTACCAGGGGGGACAGAAATATGGCTACACCTTC. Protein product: CASSYQGGQKYGYTF.

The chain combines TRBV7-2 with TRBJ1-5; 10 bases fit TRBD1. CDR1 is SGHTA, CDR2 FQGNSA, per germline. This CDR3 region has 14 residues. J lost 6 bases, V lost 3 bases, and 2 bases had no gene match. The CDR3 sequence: CASSFGQGGQPQHF. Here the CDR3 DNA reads TGTGCCAGCAGCTTCGGACAGGGGGGTCAGCCCCAGCATTTT.

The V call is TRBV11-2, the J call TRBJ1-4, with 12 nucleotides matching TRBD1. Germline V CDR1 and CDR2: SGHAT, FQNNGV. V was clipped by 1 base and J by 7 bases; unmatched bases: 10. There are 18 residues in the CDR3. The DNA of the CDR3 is TGTGCCAGCAGCTTAGCGCCGGGACAGGGGGCCGAGGGTGAAAAACTGTTTTTT. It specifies CASSLAPGQGAEGEKLFF.

DNA of the CDR3: TGTGCCAGCAGTTTGGTACTAGCGGGAGTAAATGAGCAGTTCTTC. This encodes CASSLVLAGVNEQFF. The rearrangement links TRBV27 to TRBJ2-1; TRBD2 agrees at 11 bases. Germline V lookup: CDR1 MNHEY, CDR2 SMNVEV (reference sequence). This CDR3 has 15 amino acids. J gave up 7 bases and V 3 bases, and 5 bases lay outside the gene matches.

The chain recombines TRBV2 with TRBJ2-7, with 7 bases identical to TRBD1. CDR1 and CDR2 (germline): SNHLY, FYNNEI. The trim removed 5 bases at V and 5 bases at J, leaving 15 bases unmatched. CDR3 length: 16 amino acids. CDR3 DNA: TGTGCCAGCAGTCCCCTGTTGGTAGTTAGGGGGCACGAGCAGTACTTC. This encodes CASSPLLVVRGHEQYF.

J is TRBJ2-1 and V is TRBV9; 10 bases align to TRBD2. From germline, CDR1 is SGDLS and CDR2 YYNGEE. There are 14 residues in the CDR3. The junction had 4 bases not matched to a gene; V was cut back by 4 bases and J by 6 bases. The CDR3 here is CASSTWTSGNEQFF. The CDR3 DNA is TGTGCCAGCAGCACGTGGACTAGCGGCAATGAGCAGTTCTTC.

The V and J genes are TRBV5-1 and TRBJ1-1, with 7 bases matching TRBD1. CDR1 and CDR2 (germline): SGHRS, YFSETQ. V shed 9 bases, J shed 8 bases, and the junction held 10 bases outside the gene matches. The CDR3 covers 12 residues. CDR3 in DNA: TGCGCCACCTCAGGACCGGGACAGGAAGCTTTCTTT. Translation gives CATSGPGQEAFF.

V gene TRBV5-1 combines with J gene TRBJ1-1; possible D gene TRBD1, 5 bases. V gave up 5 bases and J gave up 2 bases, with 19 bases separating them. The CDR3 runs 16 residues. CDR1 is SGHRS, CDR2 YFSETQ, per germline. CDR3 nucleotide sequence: TGCGCCAGCAGGATGTTTGGGTTGGGGCCAAACACTGAAGCTTTCTTT. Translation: CASRMFGLGPNTEAFF.

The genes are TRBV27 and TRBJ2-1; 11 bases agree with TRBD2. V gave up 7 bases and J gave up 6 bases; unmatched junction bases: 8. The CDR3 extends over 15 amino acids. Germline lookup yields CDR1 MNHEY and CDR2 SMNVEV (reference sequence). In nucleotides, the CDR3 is TGTGCCAGCACAATAGCGGGAGGGCCGGTCAATGAGCAGTTCTTC. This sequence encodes CASTIAGGPVNEQFF.

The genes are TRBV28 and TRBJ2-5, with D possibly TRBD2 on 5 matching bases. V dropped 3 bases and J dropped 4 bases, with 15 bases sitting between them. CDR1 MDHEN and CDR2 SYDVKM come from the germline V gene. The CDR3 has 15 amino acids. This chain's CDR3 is CASSLRPGIGETQYF. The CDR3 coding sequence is TGTGCCAGCAGTTTGCGTCCCGGGATAGGAGAGACCCAGTACTTC.

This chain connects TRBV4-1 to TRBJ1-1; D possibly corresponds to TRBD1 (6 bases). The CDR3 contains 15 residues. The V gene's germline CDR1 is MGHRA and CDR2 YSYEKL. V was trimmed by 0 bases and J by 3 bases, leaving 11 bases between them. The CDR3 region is CASSQETRGYTEAFF. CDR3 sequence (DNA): TGCGCCAGCAGCCAAGAGACCAGGGGTTACACTGAAGCTTTCTTT.

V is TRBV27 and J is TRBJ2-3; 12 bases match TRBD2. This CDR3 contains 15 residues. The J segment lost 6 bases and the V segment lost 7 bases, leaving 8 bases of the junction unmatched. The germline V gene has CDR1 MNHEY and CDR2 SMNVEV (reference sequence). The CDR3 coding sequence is TGTGCCAGCATCGGAACTAGCGGGAGGTCTGATACGCAGTATTTT. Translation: CASIGTSGRSDTQYF.

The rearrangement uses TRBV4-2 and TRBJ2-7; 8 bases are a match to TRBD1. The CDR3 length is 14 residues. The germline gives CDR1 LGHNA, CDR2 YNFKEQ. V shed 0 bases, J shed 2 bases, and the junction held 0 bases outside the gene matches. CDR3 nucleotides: TGTGCCAGCAGCCAAGAGGGACAGGCCTACGAGCAGTACTTC. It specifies CASSQEGQAYEQYF.

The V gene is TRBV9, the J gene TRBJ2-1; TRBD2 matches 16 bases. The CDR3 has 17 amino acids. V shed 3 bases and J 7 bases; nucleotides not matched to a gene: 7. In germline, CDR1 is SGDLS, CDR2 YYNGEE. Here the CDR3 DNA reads TGTGCCAGCAGCGGCCGGGGACTAGCGGGAGGGTATAATGAGCAGTTCTTC. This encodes CASSGRGLAGGYNEQFF.

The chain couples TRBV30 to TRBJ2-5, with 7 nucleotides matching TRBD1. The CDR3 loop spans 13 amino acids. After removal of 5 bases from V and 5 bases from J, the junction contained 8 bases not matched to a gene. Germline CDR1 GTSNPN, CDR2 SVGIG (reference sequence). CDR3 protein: CAWGQAFLETQYF. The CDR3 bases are TGTGCCTGGGGACAGGCCTTCCTTGAGACCCAGTACTTC.

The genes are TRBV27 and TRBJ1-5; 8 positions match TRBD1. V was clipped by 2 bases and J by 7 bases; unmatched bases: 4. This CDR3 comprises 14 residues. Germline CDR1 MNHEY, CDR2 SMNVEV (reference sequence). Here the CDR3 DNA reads TGTGCCAGCAGTTTACGGACAGGGAGGCAGCCCCAGCATTTT. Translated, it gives CASSLRTGRQPQHF.

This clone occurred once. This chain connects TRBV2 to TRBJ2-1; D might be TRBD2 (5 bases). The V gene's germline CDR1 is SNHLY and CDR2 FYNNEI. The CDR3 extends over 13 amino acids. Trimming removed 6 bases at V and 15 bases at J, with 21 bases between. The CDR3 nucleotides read TGTGCCAGCAGGAGGGTAACATCCGAAAGACCGTTCTTC. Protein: CASRRVTSERPFF.

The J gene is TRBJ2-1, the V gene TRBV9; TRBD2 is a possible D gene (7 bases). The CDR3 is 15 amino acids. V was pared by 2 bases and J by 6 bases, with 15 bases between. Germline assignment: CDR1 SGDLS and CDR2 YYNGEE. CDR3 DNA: TGTGCCAGCAGCGTCAGCGGGACAACGACCAATGAGCAGTTCTTC. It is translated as CASSVSGTTTNEQFF.

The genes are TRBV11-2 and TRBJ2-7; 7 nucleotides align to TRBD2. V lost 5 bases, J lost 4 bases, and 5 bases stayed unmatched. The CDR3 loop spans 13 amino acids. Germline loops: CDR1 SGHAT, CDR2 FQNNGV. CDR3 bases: TGTGCCAGCAGCCCACGGACTAGTTACGAGCAGTACTTC. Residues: CASSPRTSYEQYF. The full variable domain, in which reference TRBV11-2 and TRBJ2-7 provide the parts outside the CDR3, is EAGVAQSPRYKIIEKRQSVAFWCNPISGHATLYWYQQILGQGPKLLIQFQNNGVVDDSQLPKDRFSAERLKGVDSTLKIQPAKLEDSAVYLCASSPRTSYEQYFGPGTRLTVT.

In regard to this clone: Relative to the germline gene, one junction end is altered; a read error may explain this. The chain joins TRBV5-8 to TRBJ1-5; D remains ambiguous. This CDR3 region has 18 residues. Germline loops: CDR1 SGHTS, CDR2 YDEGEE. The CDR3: CASSLGLGGFGSNRPQHF. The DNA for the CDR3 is TGTGCCAGCAGCTTGGGTCTTGGAGGGTTTGGGAGCAATCGGCCCCAGCATTTT.

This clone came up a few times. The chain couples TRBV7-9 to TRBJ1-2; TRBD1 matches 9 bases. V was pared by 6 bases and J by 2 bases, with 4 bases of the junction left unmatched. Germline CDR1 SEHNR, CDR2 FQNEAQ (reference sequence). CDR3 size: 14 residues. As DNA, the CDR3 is TGTGCCAGCAGGTTCGGGACAGGGAACTATGGCTACACCTTC. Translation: CASRFGTGNYGYTF.

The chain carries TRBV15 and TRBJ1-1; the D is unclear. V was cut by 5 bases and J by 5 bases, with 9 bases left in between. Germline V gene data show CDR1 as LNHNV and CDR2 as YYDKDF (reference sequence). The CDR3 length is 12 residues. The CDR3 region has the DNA TGTGCCACCAGCGATTATAGAACTGAAGCTTTCTTT. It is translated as CATSDYRTEAFF.

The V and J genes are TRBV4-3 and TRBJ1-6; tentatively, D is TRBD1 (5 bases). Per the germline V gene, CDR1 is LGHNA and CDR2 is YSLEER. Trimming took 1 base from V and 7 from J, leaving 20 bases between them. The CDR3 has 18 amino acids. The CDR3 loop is CASSQGTIREAGNSPLHF. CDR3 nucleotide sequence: TGCGCCAGCAGCCAAGGGACAATTCGCGAGGCCGGGAATTCACCCCTCCACTTT.

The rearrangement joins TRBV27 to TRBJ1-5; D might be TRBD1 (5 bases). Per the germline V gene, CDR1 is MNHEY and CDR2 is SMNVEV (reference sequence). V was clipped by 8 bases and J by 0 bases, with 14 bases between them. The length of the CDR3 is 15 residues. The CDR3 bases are TGTGCCAGCTGCCCGACAGCGTATAGCAATCAGCCCCAGCATTTT. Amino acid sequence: CASCPTAYSNQPQHF.

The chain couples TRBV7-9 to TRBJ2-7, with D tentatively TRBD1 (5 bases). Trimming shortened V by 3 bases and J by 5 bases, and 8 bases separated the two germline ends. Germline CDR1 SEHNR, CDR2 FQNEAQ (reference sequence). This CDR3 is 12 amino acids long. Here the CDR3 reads CASSLQGNEQYV. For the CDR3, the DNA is TGTGCCAGCAGCTTGCAGGGTAACGAGCAGTACGTC.

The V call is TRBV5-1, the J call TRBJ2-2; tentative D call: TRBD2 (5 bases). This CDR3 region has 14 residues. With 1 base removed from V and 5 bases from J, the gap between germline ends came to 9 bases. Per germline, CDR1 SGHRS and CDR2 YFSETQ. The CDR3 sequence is CASSLWGETGELFF. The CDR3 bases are TGCGCCAGCAGCTTGTGGGGAGAGACCGGGGAGCTGTTTTTT.

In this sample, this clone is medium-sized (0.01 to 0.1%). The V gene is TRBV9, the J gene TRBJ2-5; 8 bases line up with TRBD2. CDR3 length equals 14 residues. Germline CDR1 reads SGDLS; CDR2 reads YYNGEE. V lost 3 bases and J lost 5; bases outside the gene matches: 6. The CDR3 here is CASSASGRVETQYF. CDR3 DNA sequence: TGTGCCAGCAGCGCGAGCGGGAGAGTCGAGACCCAGTACTTC.

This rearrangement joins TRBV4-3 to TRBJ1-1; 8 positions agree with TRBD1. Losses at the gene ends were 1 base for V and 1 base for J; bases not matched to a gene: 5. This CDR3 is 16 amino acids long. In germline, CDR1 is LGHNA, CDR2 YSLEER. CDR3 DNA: TGCGCCAGCAGCCAAGGTGATACAGGGGGGAACACTGAAGCTTTCTTT. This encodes CASSQGDTGGNTEAFF.

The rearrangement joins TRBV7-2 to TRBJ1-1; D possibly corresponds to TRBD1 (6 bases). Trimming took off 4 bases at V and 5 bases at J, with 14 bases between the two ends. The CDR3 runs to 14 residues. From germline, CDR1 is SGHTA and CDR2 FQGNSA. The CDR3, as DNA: TGTGCCAGCAGCTCAGGGGTAAAGAGGACTGAAGCTTTCTTT. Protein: CASSSGVKRTEAFF.

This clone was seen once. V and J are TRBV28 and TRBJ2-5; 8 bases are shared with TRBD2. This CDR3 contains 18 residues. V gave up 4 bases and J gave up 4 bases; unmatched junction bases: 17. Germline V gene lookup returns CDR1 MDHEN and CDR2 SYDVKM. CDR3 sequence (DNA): TGTGCCAGCAGTTCCCGAGCGGGAGTATCTTTTTTTGGAGAGACCCAGTACTTC. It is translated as CASSSRAGVSFFGETQYF. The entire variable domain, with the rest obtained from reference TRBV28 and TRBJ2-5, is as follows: DVKVTQSSRYLVKRTGEKVFLECVQDMDHENMFWYRQDPGLGLRLIYFSYDVKMKEKGDIPEGYSVSREKKERFSLILESASTNQTSMYLCASSSRAGVSFFGETQYFGPGTRLLVL.